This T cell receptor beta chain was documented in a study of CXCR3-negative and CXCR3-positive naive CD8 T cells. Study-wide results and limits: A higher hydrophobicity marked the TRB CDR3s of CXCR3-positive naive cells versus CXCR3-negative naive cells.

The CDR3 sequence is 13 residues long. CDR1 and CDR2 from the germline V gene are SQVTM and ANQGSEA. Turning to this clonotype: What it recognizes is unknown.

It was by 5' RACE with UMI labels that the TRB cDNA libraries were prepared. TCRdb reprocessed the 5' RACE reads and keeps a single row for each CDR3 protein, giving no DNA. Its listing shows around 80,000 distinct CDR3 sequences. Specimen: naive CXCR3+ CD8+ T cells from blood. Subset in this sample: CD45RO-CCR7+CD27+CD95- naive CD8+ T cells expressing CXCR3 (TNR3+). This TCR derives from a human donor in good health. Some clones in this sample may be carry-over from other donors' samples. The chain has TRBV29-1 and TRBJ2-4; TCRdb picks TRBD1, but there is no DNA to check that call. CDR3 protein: CSVVLTGSNIQYF.